This paragraph reports one TCR beta chain. Its antigen remains unidentified. The entry originates in a study of shared clonotypes between healthy human individuals. Whole-study results and caveats: Rarefaction indicated that sorted-subset sequencing remained incomplete although depth was large.

Sequencing was performed with immunoSEQ multiplex PCR; in TCRdb, only in-frame clones are kept and a portion is missing. The sample shows 1,100,000 or so clones, about four fifths of them seen only once. This clonotype was obtained from a man younger than 35 in good health. Some clones in this sample may be carry-over from other donors' samples. Sequenced input: memory CD4+ T cells from PBMCs. Subset reported: CD45RA-negative fraction.

CDR3 nucleotide sequence: TGCGCCAGCAGCTTGGAGTACAACGAAAAACTGTTTTTT. It encodes CASSLEYNEKLFF. The chain uses TRBV5-1 and TRBJ1-4; D ambiguous. CDR1 and CDR2 (germline): SGHRS, YFSETQ. V was clipped by 0 bases and J by 8 bases, with 8 bases between them. The CDR3 is made up of 13 amino acids.